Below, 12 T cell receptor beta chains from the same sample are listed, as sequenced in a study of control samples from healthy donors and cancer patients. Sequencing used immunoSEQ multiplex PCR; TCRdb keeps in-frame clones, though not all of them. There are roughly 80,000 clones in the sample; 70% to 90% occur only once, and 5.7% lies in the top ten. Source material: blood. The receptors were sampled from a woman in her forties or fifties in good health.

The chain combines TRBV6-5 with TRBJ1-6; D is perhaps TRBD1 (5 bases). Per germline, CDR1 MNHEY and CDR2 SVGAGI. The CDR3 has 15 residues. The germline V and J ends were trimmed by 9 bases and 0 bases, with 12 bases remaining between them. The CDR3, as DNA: TGTGCCAGTCATTCAGGGAGCTCCTATAATTCACCCCTCCACTTT. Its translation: CASHSGSSYNSPLHF.

CDR3 amino acids: CASSLTGGYGYTF. DNA of the CDR3: TGTGCCAGCAGTCTGACAGGGGGTTATGGCTACACCTTC. The V and J genes are TRBV6-5 and TRBJ1-2; TRBD1 agrees at 9 bases. Per germline, CDR1 MNHEY and CDR2 SVGAGI. The junction had 3 bases not matched to a gene; V was cut back by 5 bases and J by 5 bases. The CDR3 spans 13 residues.

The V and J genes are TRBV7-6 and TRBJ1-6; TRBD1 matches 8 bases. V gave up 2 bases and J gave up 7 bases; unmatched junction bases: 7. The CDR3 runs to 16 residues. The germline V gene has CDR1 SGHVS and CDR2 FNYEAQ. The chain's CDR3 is CASSLSPGQGNSPLHF. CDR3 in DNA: TGTGCCAGCAGCTTATCGCCCGGACAGGGCAATTCACCCCTCCACTTT.

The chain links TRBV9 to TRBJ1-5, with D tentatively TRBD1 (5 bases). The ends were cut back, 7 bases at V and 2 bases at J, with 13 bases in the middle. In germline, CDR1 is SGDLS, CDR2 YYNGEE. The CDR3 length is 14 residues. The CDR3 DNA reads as TGTGCCAGCGGGGAAGGAGGGGGCAATCAGCCCCAGCATTTT. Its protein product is CASGEGGGNQPQHF.

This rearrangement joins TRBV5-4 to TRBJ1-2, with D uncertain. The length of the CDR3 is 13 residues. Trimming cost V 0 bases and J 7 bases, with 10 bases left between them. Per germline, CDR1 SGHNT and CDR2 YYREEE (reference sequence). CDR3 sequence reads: CASSLAGPGGYTF. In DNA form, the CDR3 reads TGTGCCAGCAGCTTGGCAGGCCCTGGTGGCTACACCTTC.

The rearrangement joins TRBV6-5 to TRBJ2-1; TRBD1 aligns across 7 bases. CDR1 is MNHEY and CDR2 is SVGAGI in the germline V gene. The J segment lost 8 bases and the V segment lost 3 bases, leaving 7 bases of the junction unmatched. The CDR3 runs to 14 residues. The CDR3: CASSYSTGVDEQFF. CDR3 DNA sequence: TGTGCCAGCAGTTATTCAACAGGGGTGGATGAGCAGTTCTTC.

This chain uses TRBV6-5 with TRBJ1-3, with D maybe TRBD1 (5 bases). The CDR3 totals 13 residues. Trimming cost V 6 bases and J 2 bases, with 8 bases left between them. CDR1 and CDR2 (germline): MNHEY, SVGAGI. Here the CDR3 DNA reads TGTGCCAGCAGGCGGGGCACTGGAAACACCATATATTTT. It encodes CASRRGTGNTIYF.

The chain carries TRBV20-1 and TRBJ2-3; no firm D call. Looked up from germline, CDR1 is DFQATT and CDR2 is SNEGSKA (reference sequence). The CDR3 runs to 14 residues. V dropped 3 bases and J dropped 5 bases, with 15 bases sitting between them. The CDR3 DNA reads TGCAGTGCTAGTGCCAATTACCCCCAAGATACGCAGTATTTT. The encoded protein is CSASANYPQDTQYF.

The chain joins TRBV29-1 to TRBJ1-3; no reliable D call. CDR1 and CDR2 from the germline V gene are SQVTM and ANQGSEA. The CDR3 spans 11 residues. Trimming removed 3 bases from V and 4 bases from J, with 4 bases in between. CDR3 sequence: CSVDGGNTIYF. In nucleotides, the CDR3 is TGCAGCGTTGACGGCGGAAACACCATATATTTT.

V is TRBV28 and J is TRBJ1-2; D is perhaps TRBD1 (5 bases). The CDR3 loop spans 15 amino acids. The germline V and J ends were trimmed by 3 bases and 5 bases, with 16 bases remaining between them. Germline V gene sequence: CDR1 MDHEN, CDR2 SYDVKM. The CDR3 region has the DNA TGTGCCAGCAGTTTCCCCGGGGGGGAGCGGTATGGCTACACCTTC. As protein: CASSFPGGERYGYTF.

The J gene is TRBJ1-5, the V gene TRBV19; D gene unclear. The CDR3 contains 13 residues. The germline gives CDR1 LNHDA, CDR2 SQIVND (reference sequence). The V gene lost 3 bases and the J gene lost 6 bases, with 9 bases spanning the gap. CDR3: CASSIGGGQPQHF. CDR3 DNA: TGTGCCAGTAGTATTGGAGGCGGTCAGCCCCAGCATTTT.

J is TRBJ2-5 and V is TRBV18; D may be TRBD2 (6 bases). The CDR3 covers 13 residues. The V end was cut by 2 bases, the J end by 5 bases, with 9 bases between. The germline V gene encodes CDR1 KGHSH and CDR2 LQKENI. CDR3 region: CASSPASGETQYF. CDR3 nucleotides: TGTGCCAGCTCACCAGCCAGCGGGGAGACCCAGTACTTC.